One and the same sample provided the 13 T cell receptor beta chains below, sequenced in a study of blood T cell repertoires in COVID-19. Only in-frame clones appear in the TCRdb table, and some are missing; sequencing was by immunoSEQ multiplex PCR. The sample shows a few hundred thousand clones, about 86% of them seen only once. Material: PBMCs or T cells enriched from blood (not recorded which). These TCRs come from a woman aged 25 to 45 who had been exposed to COVID-19.

CDR3 residues: CASSSQGGEQYF. DNA of the CDR3: TGTGCCAGCAGCTCACAGGGTGGCGAGCAGTACTTC. The rearrangement uses TRBV11-2 and TRBJ2-7, with a tentative D call TRBD1 (6 bases). The germline gives CDR1 SGHAT, CDR2 FQNNGV. The CDR3 is made up of 12 amino acids. The V end lost 4 bases, the J end lost 6 bases, and 10 bases lay between the germline ends.

The chain uses TRBV29-1 and TRBJ2-7; D gene unclear. The CDR3 has 14 amino acids. The V and J ends lost 5 bases and 5 bases respectively, with 19 bases between them. Looked up from germline, CDR1 is SQVTM and CDR2 is ANQGSEA. The CDR3 loop is CSVTTGLLRDEQYF. Here the CDR3 DNA reads TGCAGCGTTACGACCGGTTTACTACGGGACGAGCAGTACTTC.

This CDR3 reads CASSPQGQGNEKLFF. DNA for the CDR3: TGTGCCAGCAGCCCACAAGGACAGGGTAATGAAAAACTGTTTTTT. The V gene is TRBV9, the J gene TRBJ1-4, with 8 bases aligning to TRBD1. The CDR3 sequence is 15 residues long. V lost 4 bases, J lost 4 bases, and 6 bases stayed unmatched. Germline V gives CDR1 SGDLS, CDR2 YYNGEE.

This rearrangement joins TRBV6-2 or TRBV6-3 to TRBJ2-1, with 9 bases matching TRBD2. This CDR3 is 17 amino acids long. V lost 0 bases to trimming and J lost 5 bases; unmatched junction nucleotides: 8. Looked up from germline, CDR1 is MNHEY and CDR2 is SVGEGT. The CDR3: CASSYSKYSGGDNEQFF. The CDR3, as DNA: TGTGCCAGCAGTTACTCGAAATATAGCGGGGGAGACAATGAGCAGTTCTTC.

The chain links TRBV5-1 to TRBJ1-1; D might be TRBD1 (5 bases). The CDR3 sequence is 17 residues long. The germline CDR1 and CDR2 sequences are SGHRS and YFSETQ. V lost 0 bases and J lost 0, with 15 bases in between. The CDR3 region is CASSLGPGRGMNTEAFF. CDR3 in DNA: TGCGCCAGCAGCTTGGGTCCAGGGAGGGGAATGAACACTGAAGCTTTCTTT.

This chain uses TRBV2 with TRBJ1-5, with 9 bases fitting TRBD1. The ends lost 6 bases at V and 0 bases at J; junction bases unmatched: 3. Germline assignment: CDR1 SNHLY and CDR2 FYNNEI. This CDR3 comprises 15 residues. CDR3 region: CASRGDRASNQPQHF. In DNA, the CDR3 is TGTGCCAGCAGGGGGGACAGGGCTAGCAATCAGCCCCAGCATTTT.

The J gene is TRBJ2-7, the V gene TRBV2, with D unclear. Germline CDR1 reads SNHLY; CDR2 reads FYNNEI. This CDR3 spans 12 amino acids. V lost 5 bases to trimming and J lost 4 bases, with 9 bases between them. The CDR3 here is CASSFKQYEQYF. In DNA form, the CDR3 reads TGTGCCAGCAGTTTTAAACAGTACGAGCAGTACTTC.

The V call is TRBV29-1, the J call TRBJ2-7, with 9 bases matching TRBD1. V shed 6 bases, J shed 9 bases, and the junction held 9 bases outside the gene matches. Germline V gene sequence: CDR1 SQVTM, CDR2 ANQGSEA. The CDR3 covers 12 residues. The CDR3: CSVPGTGSGQYF. DNA for the CDR3: TGCAGCGTCCCTGGGACAGGGTCGGGGCAGTACTTC.

The V and J genes are TRBV2 and TRBJ1-2; 7 bases fit TRBD1. This CDR3 is built from 14 residues. Germline loops: CDR1 SNHLY, CDR2 FYNNEI. With V trimmed by 8 bases and J by 0 bases, 6 bases remained unmatched. This CDR3 is CASDGTVANYGYTF. The CDR3 DNA sequence: TGTGCCAGCGACGGGACAGTTGCTAACTATGGCTACACCTTC. Full variable domain (outside the CDR3, taken from reference TRBV2 and TRBJ1-2): EPEVTQTPSHQVTQMGQEVILRCVPISNHLYFYWYRQILGQKVEFLVSFYNNEISEKSEIFDDQFSVERPDGSNFTLKIRSTKLEDSAMYFCASDGTVANYGYTFGSGTRLTVV.

The chain recombines TRBV5-1 with TRBJ2-5, with D uncertain. The CDR3 totals 15 residues. Deletions cut 0 bases from V and 4 bases from J, with 13 bases between. The germline CDR1 and CDR2 sequences are SGHRS and YFSETQ. CDR3 region: CASSLVAQVGETQYF. Here the CDR3 DNA reads TGCGCCAGCAGCTTGGTTGCTCAGGTTGGAGAGACCCAGTACTTC.

V usage is TRBV5-5 and J usage is TRBJ1-4; 12 nucleotides agree with TRBD1. CDR3 length: 13 residues. Losses at the gene ends were 4 bases for V and 15 bases for J; bases not matched to a gene: 7. Germline V gene sequence: CDR1 SGHKS, CDR2 YYEKEE (reference sequence). CDR3 amino acids: CASSPGTGGVVFF. Here the CDR3 DNA reads TGTGCCAGCAGCCCAGGGACAGGGGGCGTAGTGTTTTTT.

This clone has only a few counts. The chain recombines TRBV10-2 with TRBJ2-1; 8 bases match TRBD2. The CDR3 sequence is 16 residues long. Unmatched junction bases numbered 17, after V lost 3 bases and J lost 13 bases. CDR1 is WSHSY and CDR2 is SAAADI in the germline V gene. CDR3 residues: CASSELAGSLLDLQFF. CDR3 nucleotides: TGCGCCAGCAGTGAATTAGCGGGGAGCCTCTTGGACTTACAGTTCTTC.

The chain has TRBV20-1 and TRBJ2-5, with 7 bases lining up with TRBD1. The germline V gene has CDR1 DFQATT and CDR2 SNEGSKA (reference sequence). This CDR3 is 11 amino acids long. After removal of 8 bases from V and 3 bases from J, the junction contained 3 bases not matched to a gene. The CDR3 DNA follows: TGCAGTCCCGACAGGGAAGAGACCCAGTACTTC. It specifies CSPDREETQYF.